The rows below give T cell receptor beta chains drawn from one sample of a study of cytomegalovirus exposure and HLA in healthy donors. Produced via immunoSEQ multiplex PCR; TCRdb's table is partial and in-frame only. Of some 160,000 clones in the sample, 70% to 90% were seen once. The sequenced sample consisted of PBMCs. Receptors originate from a woman aged 18 to 35 in good health and CMV-seronegative. CDR3s include the opening cysteine and the closing phenylalanine or tryptophan. The D gene is left open where the match is weak. Not every row has a clone size; where given, it reads once, few, many or a size class.

j_call	clone_size	v_call	d_call	cdr3_aa	cdr3_nt
TRBJ2-7	NA	TRBV5-1	TRBD1	CASSLGPGTGLSYEQYF	TGCGCCAGCAGCTTGGGACCCGGGACAGGGTTATCCTACGAGCAGTACTTC
TRBJ2-1	few	TRBV28	TRBD2	CASTGAGGPESYNEQFF	TGTGCCAGTACTGGGGCGGGGGGGCCTGAGTCCTACAATGAGCAGTTCTTC
TRBJ2-3	NA	TRBV28	NA	CASSFVRTQYF	TGTGCCAGCAGTTTCGTGCGTACGCAGTATTTT
TRBJ2-5	few	TRBV6-5	TRBD1	CASSYGQGVGETQYF	TGTGCCAGCAGTTACGGACAGGGGGTAGGGGAGACCCAGTACTTC
TRBJ1-6	NA	TRBV11-2	NA	CASSFGQGSNSPLHF	TGTGCCAGCAGCTTTGGTCAGGGAAGTAATTCACCCCTCCACTTT
TRBJ1-5	NA	TRBV6-6	TRBD1	CASSYRQGAGNQPQHF	TGTGCCAGCAGTTACCGGCAGGGGGCTGGCAATCAGCCCCAGCATTTT
TRBJ1-1	NA	TRBV7-9	NA	CASSHGQNTEAFF	TGTGCCAGCAGCCATGGACAGAACACTGAAGCTTTCTTT
TRBJ2-7	once	TRBV19	TRBD2	CASSTHGTSGSTYEQYF	TGTGCCAGTAGTACCCACGGGACTAGCGGGAGTACGTACGAGCAGTACTTC
TRBJ1-3	NA	TRBV28	NA	CASSFSTAGPSSGNTIYF	TGTGCCAGCAGTTTTTCTACGGCAGGGCCGAGCTCTGGAAACACCATATATTTT
TRBJ2-1	NA	TRBV5-1	NA	CASSPPVGGNEQFF	TGCGCCAGCAGCCCCCCGGTAGGGGGCAATGAGCAGTTCTTC
TRBJ2-3	NA	TRBV6-1	TRBD2	CASIRLAGNTDTQYF	TGTGCCAGCATTCGACTAGCGGGAAACACAGATACGCAGTATTTT
TRBJ1-1	NA	TRBV6-5	TRBD1	CASSYQGANTEAFF	TGTGCCAGCAGTTACCAGGGGGCGAACACTGAAGCTTTCTTT
TRBJ1-3	NA	TRBV7-2	NA	CASSFVLGQTKDSGNTIYF	TGTGCCAGCAGCTTTGTTTTGGGTCAGACTAAAGACTCTGGAAACACCATATATTTT
TRBJ2-5	NA	TRBV7-6	TRBD1	CASSHPGQGAHEQYF	TGTGCCAGCAGTCATCCGGGACAGGGCGCCCATGAGCAGTACTTC
TRBJ2-7	NA	TRBV5-5	TRBD1	CASSSGTGFSYEQYF	TGTGCCAGCAGCTCCGGGACAGGCTTTTCCTACGAGCAGTACTTC
TRBJ2-1	once	TRBV11-3	NA	CASSSSSNEQFF	TGTGCCAGCAGCTCCTCTAGCAATGAGCAGTTCTTC
TRBJ1-2	NA	TRBV6-5	NA	CASSYKSGVGYGYTF	TGTGCCAGCAGTTACAAATCGGGGGTAGGGTATGGCTACACCTTC
TRBJ2-2	NA	TRBV5-1	TRBD2	CASSPITQLAGNTGELFF	TGCGCCAGCAGCCCCATAACTCAACTAGCGGGGAACACCGGGGAGCTGTTTTTT
TRBJ2-3	NA	TRBV29-1	TRBD2	CSVSTSGGTDTQYF	TGCAGCGTTTCGACTAGCGGGGGCACAGATACGCAGTATTTT
TRBJ2-7	NA	TRBV5-1	TRBD2	CASSDGLAGGPGSRQYF	TGCGCCAGCAGCGATGGACTAGCGGGAGGGCCTGGGTCGCGCCAGTACTTC
TRBJ2-1	NA	TRBV2	TRBD2	CASPPGGGYNEQFF	TGTGCCAGCCCCCCCGGGGGGGGGTACAATGAGCAGTTCTTC
TRBJ2-2	NA	TRBV27	NA	CASSFLDYAGELFF	TGTGCCAGCAGTTTTCTCGACTACGCCGGGGAGCTGTTTTTT
TRBJ1-3	NA	TRBV15	NA	CATSRDRPAGAGNTIYF	TGTGCCACCAGCAGAGATCGCCCAGCGGGGGCCGGAAACACCATATATTTT
TRBJ2-7	NA	TRBV6-5	NA	CASSYSAGSSSYEQYF	TGTGCCAGCAGTTACTCCGCGGGCTCTAGCTCCTACGAGCAGTACTTC
TRBJ2-3	NA	TRBV11-3	TRBD2	CASSLGLAGDTQYF	TGTGCCAGCAGCTTAGGTTTAGCGGGAGATACGCAGTATTTT
TRBJ1-1	NA	TRBV27	NA	CASKPGVARRMNTEAFF	TGTGCCAGCAAACCCGGGGTGGCCCGGCGGATGAACACTGAAGCTTTCTTT
TRBJ2-7	NA	TRBV6-6	TRBD1	CASSSPGQGSYEQYF	TGTGCCAGCAGTTCCCCGGGACAGGGGTCCTACGAGCAGTACTTC